The T cell receptor beta chain under discussion was sequenced for a study of identical twins. The study, taken as a whole, reports: The abundant beta clonotypes from cord blood had fewer insertions, and memory repertoires had none of this.

On this clonotype itself: Its antigen is unknown.

The CDR3 loop spans 15 amino acids. Germline assignment: CDR1 SEHNR and CDR2 FQNEAQ (reference sequence). V lost 2 bases, J lost 3 bases, and 14 bases lay in between. cDNA molecules carried unique molecular identifiers, and template switching added a universal primer site. One entry per CDR3 protein, called by TCRdb with MiXCR from the 5' RACE reads. The sample gives 310,000 or so distinct CDR3 sequences, less than 9% of which show up once; 2.1% is in the top ten. In addition, the sample was reused for a study of yellow fever vaccine responses in identical twins.

This chain links TRBV7-9 with TRBJ2-7; D may be TRBD2 (5 bases). The sequenced sample was memory (CD45RO+) T cells sorted from blood. The TCR sequence derives from a woman between 18 and 30 years old in good health. The CDR3: CASSLFVGEYYEQYF. CDR3 coding DNA: TGTGCCAGCAGCTTATTTGTGGGAGAGTACTACGAGCAGTACTTC.